This T cell receptor (beta chain) emerged from a study of blood T cell repertoires in COVID-19 (TCRdb year 2020). For the wider study: The collaborator samples originated in the United States, Italy and Spain and spanned the acute and convalescent phases of COVID-19. A freely available public database, intended as a resource for researchers studying the immune response to SARS-CoV-2, is where the repertoires were released. The material from the prospective study consisted of cDNA or gDNA derived from T cells, B-cell-depleted T cells, or PBMCs. HLA class I and class II types, where available, came from metadata supplied by the sample provider rather than from assay-based typing. A de-identified subject ID, COVID-19 status, age in years and sex were almost always included in the sample metadata. The samples were drawn from two sources: the first 160 participants of the ongoing ImmuneRACE study, and about 1,300 subjects contributed by 6 global collaborators. Subjects who had been exposed to COVID-19, were actively infected with it, or had recovered from it provided the deeply sampled blood TCRbeta repertoires that made up the dataset. Points the paper makes about the study in general: The amount of clinical and demographic metadata varied by source and participant and was provided uncurated.

The V end gives up 4 bases and the J end 5 bases, leaving 5 bases in the junction not matched to a gene. From its cysteine to its phenylalanine, the CDR3 spans 15 amino acids. Of all the DNA, just the CDR3 is kept, 45 bases in frame from base 1. CDR1 MGHRA and CDR2 YSYEKL were looked up in the germline V gene. The collaborating institutions used their own protocols to collect whole blood in K2EDTA tubes. For TCRbeta analysis, collaborator samples were shipped as frozen whole blood, as isolated PBMCs, or as DNA extracted from either sample type. TCRbeta CDR3 regions were amplified from genomic DNA using the immunoSEQ Assay, a bias-controlled multiplex PCR. From the authors' description of their analysis: Within the assay, amplification of reference gene primers was used to estimate how many nucleated cells each sample contained. To quantify the absolute abundance of each unique TCRbeta CDR3 rearrangement, sequence reads were collapsed and filtered. For each sample, productive Simpson clonality was calculated as the square root of Simpson's diversity index across productive rearrangements. The source is immuneACCESS, and TCRdb retained only in-frame sequences with V and J called. Part of the clones is not carried over; for the studies checked, unresolved V genes explain less than half of this, and the remainder is unexplained. The DNA was the basis for D and trimming; V, J and clone size are from that table. The sample table contains around 40,000 clones; only one count was recorded for around 92% of them. More than 10% of the sample rests with the top ten.

This clone has just a few counts. The clone's antigen remains unknown. No qualities accompany the bases; no much larger clone lies one base away. Material: peripheral blood. Recombination joined TRBV4-1 with TRBJ1-5, with TRBD1 matching 10 junction bases. The origin of this receptor is a human donor in a cohort sampled during active COVID-19. The CDR3 reads CASSPRQGADQPQHF. The DNA is TGCGCCAGCAGCCCCAGACAGGGGGCGGATCAGCCCCAGCATTTT.